The source of this T cell receptor (beta chain) is a study of T cells expressing NK-cell markers. TCRdb reanalyzed the 5' RACE reads and collapses them to one entry per CDR3 protein, without DNA. The repertoire table contains around 470,000 distinct CDR3 sequences. In germline, CDR1 is DFQATT, CDR2 SNEGSKA (reference sequence). This CDR3 has 12 residues. The sample consisted of blood T cells: a sorted CD56 or NKG2C T cell subset, CD4+ or CD8+ T cells, or bulk PBMC T cells (not recorded which). This receptor was obtained from a woman in her fifties or sixties in good health. The V call is TRBV20-1, the J call TRBJ2-3; TCRdb reports TRBD2, a call that lacks DNA to check it against. CDR3 protein: CSAGSLADTQYF.